This T cell receptor beta chain was identified in a study of blood T cell repertoires in COVID-19. Study-level background: The study drew acute and convalescent COVID-19 samples from the United States, Italy and Spain.

Trimming took 6 bases from V and 2 from J; bases not matched to a gene: 7. Germline V lookup: CDR1 LNHDA, CDR2 SQIVND (reference sequence). The CDR3 loop spans 17 amino acids. How the authors handled the data: Amplification of reference gene primers was used by the study to estimate nucleated cell counts. Some clones are missing from TCRdb's copy, which holds only in-frame ones; the method was immunoSEQ multiplex PCR. V, J and clone size reflect that table, while D and trimming were determined from the DNA. The sample lists a few hundred thousand clones; 82% were seen once. The sample taken for sequencing was peripheral blood. The sequence came from a woman aged 18 to 35 with acute or convalescent COVID-19. The gene calls are TRBV19 and TRBJ2-3; TRBD2 matches 14 bases. CDR3 coding DNA: TGTGCCAGTAGCCGACCGGGACTAGCGGGAGTCACAGATACGCAGTATTTT. Its protein product is CASSRPGLAGVTDTQYF.